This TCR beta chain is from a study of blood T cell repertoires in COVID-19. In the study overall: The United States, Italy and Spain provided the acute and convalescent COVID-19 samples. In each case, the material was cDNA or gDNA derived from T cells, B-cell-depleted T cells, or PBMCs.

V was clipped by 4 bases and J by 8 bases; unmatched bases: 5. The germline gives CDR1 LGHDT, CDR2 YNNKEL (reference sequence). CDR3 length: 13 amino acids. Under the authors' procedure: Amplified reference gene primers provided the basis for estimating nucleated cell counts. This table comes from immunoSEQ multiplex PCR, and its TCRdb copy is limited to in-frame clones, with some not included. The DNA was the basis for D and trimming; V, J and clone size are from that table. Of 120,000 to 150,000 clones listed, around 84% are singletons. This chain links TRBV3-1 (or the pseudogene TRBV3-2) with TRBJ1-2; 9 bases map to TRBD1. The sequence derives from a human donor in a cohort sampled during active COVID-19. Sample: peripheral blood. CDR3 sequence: CASSPGTGKGYTF. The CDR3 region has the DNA TGTGCCAGCAGCCCTGGGACAGGGAAAGGCTACACCTTC.